The 14 T cell receptor beta chains in this list originate from one sample, sequenced in a study of T-cell memory formation after mild COVID-19. TCRdb itself ran the 5' RACE reads through MiXCR, one entry per CDR3 protein. Among roughly 500,000 distinct CDR3 sequences, over 20% were seen once, and the ten largest hold around 12%. Sample: PBMCs or a T cell subset sorted from them (not recorded which). These receptor sequences come from an adult woman who had mild COVID-19 (a few samples of this study predate the infection). Cell type and time point are not known.

This clonotype was found a few times. This chain uses TRBV15 with TRBJ2-3; tentative D call: TRBD2 (5 bases). V dropped 1 base and J dropped 0 bases, with 8 bases sitting between them. Germline values: CDR1 LNHNV, CDR2 YYDKDF (reference sequence). CDR3 length equals 15 residues. The CDR3 spells CATSRAGISTDTQYF. DNA of the CDR3: TGTGCCACCAGCAGAGCCGGGATCAGCACAGATACGCAGTATTTT. The full variable domain, rest sourced from reference TRBV15 and TRBJ2-3, is DAMVIQNPRYQVTQFGKPVTLSCSQTLNHNVMYWYQQKSSQAPKLLFHYYDKDFNNEADTPDNFQSRRPNTSFCFLDIRSPGLGDTAMYLCATSRAGISTDTQYFGPGTRLTVL.

The chain employs TRBV5-1 and TRBJ2-1, with D possibly being TRBD2 (5 bases). CDR3 length: 15 residues. Per germline, CDR1 SGHRS and CDR2 YFSETQ. V was clipped by 7 bases and J by 0 bases, with 14 bases between them. The CDR3 nucleotides read TGCGCCAGCGGCCCCGGGGAGAGCTCCTACAATGAGCAGTTCTTC. Its protein product is CASGPGESSYNEQFF.

This chain connects TRBV9 to TRBJ2-1; tentatively, D is TRBD2 (5 bases). The CDR3 contains 12 residues. Germline assignment: CDR1 SGDLS and CDR2 YYNGEE. Trimming stripped 4 bases from V and 9 bases from J, with 11 bases between. The CDR3 nucleotides read TGTGCCAGCAGCCCCGGGGAGAGTGAGCAGTTCTTC. Amino acid sequence: CASSPGESEQFF.

This clonotype was counted ten times or more. The rearrangement joins TRBV7-9 to TRBJ2-5, with 15 bases lining up with TRBD2. Trimming removed 6 bases from V and 4 bases from J; junction bases left unmatched: 6. This CDR3 contains 16 residues. The germline V gene has CDR1 SEHNR and CDR2 FQNEAQ (reference sequence). CDR3 in DNA: TGTGCCAGCAGTCCAGGACTAGCGGGAGGGCCAGAGACCCAGTACTTC. As protein: CASSPGLAGGPETQYF.

This clonotype was detected only a few times. The chain uses TRBV11-2 and TRBJ2-7; 10 bases align to TRBD1. Germline V gives CDR1 SGHAT, CDR2 FQNNGV. CDR3 size: 15 residues. V gave up 5 bases and J gave up 1 base; unmatched junction bases: 5. The CDR3 is CASSPDRGPSYEQYF. The DNA for the CDR3 is TGTGCCAGCAGCCCCGACAGGGGGCCATCCTACGAGCAGTACTTC. The full variable domain, its missing parts supplied by reference TRBV11-2 and TRBJ2-7, is EAGVAQSPRYKIIEKRQSVAFWCNPISGHATLYWYQQILGQGPKLLIQFQNNGVVDDSQLPKDRFSAERLKGVDSTLKIQPAKLEDSAVYLCASSPDRGPSYEQYFGPGTRLTVT.

The chain joins TRBV12-3 or TRBV12-4 to TRBJ1-3; D not certain. Trimming removed 3 bases from V and 6 bases from J, with 15 bases in between. The CDR3 runs to 15 residues. DNA for the CDR3: TGTGCCAGCAGTTTTCGGCAGCAAAGGCCAAACACCATATATTTT. Residues: CASSFRQQRPNTIYF.

The CDR3 nucleotides read TGTGCCAGCAGCTTAGATGGGGCAGTTGGACGCATTCAGTACTTC. Translation gives CASSLDGAVGRIQYF. The chain couples TRBV11-2 to TRBJ2-4, with D maybe TRBD1 (5 bases). Germline loops: CDR1 SGHAT, CDR2 FQNNGV. V was pared by 0 bases and J by 9 bases, with 15 bases between. The CDR3 totals 15 residues.

The genes are TRBV5-1 and TRBJ1-2; the D gene is possibly TRBD1 (6 bases). This CDR3 has 14 amino acids. Trimming stripped 4 bases from V and 6 bases from J, with 16 bases between. Germline values: CDR1 SGHRS, CDR2 YFSETQ. CDR3 in DNA: TGCGCCAGCAGCGCCGGACAGTTGCTTGATGGCTACACCTTC. This sequence encodes CASSAGQLLDGYTF.

This clonotype has a handful of counts. The rearrangement uses TRBV29-1 and TRBJ2-1, with TRBD2 matching over 7 bases. This CDR3 comprises 17 residues. The germline V gene encodes CDR1 SQVTM and CDR2 ANQGSEA. V lost 0 bases to trimming and J lost 7 bases; unmatched junction nucleotides: 15. The CDR3 region has the DNA TGCAGCGTTGAAGATCGATCCTTTGGCGGGAGAGGGAATGAGCAGTTCTTC. Its protein is CSVEDRSFGGRGNEQFF.

J is TRBJ2-1 and V is TRBV27; D is possibly TRBD1 (7 bases). V lost 0 bases, J lost 15 bases, and 12 bases lay in between. CDR1 and CDR2 from the germline V gene are MNHEY and SMNVEV (reference sequence). This CDR3 comprises 12 residues. DNA of the CDR3: TGTGCCAGCAGTTTATCCAGGGGGGTTGCGTTCTTC. This translates into CASSLSRGVAFF.

The J gene is TRBJ2-7, the V gene TRBV7-2, with 7 bases that match TRBD1. The V segment lost 2 bases and the J segment 1 base; nucleotides outside the gene matches: 8. Germline assignment: CDR1 SGHTA and CDR2 FQGNSA. CDR3 length: 16 amino acids. CDR3 sequence (DNA): TGTGCCAGCAGCTTAAGTGGAGGACAGGTGTCCTACGAGCAGTACTTC. Protein sequence: CASSLSGGQVSYEQYF.

This clonotype has a handful of counts. The V call is TRBV20-1, the J call TRBJ2-7; D ambiguous. The CDR3 is 11 amino acids. Germline V gene lookup returns CDR1 DFQATT and CDR2 SNEGSKA (reference sequence). The germline V and J ends were trimmed by 6 bases and 5 bases, with 11 bases remaining between them. In nucleotides, the CDR3 is TGCAGTGCACTTAAGATAGACGAGCAGTACTTC. The encoded protein is CSALKIDEQYF.

The chain carries TRBV19 and TRBJ2-3, with no clear D. The CDR3 covers 15 residues. Trimming cost V 3 bases and J 1 base, with 11 bases left between them. Germline loops: CDR1 LNHDA, CDR2 SQIVND (reference sequence). CDR3 region: CASSIGEPRTDTQYF. CDR3 nucleotide sequence: TGTGCCAGTAGTATCGGCGAGCCCCGCACAGATACGCAGTATTTT.

J is TRBJ2-7 and V is TRBV7-6; 9 bases match TRBD2. Germline V gene data show CDR1 as SGHVS and CDR2 as FNYEAQ. The trim removed 4 bases at V and 4 bases at J, leaving 8 bases unmatched. This CDR3 is 15 amino acids long. The CDR3 here is CASSSEAGGTYEQYF. The CDR3 DNA reads TGTGCCAGCAGCTCCGAAGCGGGAGGAACTTACGAGCAGTACTTC.